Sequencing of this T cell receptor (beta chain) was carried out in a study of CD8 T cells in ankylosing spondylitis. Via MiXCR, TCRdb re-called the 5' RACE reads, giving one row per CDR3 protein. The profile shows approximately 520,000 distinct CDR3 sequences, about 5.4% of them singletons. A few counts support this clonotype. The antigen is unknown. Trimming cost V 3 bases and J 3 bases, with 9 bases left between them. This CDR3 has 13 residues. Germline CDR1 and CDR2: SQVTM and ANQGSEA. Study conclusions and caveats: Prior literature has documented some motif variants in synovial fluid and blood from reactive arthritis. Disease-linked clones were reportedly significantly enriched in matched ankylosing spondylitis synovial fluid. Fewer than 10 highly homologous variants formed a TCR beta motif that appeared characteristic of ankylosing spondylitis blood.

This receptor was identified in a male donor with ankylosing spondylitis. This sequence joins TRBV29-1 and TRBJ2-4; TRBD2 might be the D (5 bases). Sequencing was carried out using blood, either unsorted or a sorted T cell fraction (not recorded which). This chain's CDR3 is CSVDVLGKNIQYF. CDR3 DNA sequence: TGCAGCGTTGATGTACTAGGCAAAAACATTCAGTACTTC. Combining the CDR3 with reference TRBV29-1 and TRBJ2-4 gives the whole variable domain SAVISQKPSRDICQRGTSLTIQCQVDSQVTMMFWYRQQPGQSLTLIATANQGSEATYESGFVIDKFPISRPNLTFSTLTVSNMSPEDSSIYLCSVDVLGKNIQYFGAGTRLSVL.